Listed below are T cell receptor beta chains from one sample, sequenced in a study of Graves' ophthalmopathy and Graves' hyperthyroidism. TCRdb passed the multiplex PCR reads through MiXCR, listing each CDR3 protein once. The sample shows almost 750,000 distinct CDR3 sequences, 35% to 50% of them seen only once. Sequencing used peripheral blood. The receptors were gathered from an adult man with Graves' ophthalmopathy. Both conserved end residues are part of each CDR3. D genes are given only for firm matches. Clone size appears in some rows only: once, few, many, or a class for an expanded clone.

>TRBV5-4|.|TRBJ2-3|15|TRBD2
CASSQLAGVSDTQYF
TGTGCCAGCAGTCAACTAGCGGGAGTTTCAGATACGCAGTATTTT
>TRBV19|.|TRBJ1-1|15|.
CASRLRGQSNTEAFF
TGTGCCAGTAGGCTAAGAGGACAGTCGAACACTGAAGCTTTCTTT
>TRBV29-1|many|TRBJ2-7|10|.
CSVQGGEQYF
TGCAGCGTCCAAGGGGGGGAGCAGTACTTC
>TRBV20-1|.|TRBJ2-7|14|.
CSARGGRAVYEQYF
TGCAGTGCAAGAGGCGGTAGGGCCGTCTACGAGCAGTACTTC
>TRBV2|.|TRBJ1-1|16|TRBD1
CASSLSPQGAHTEAFF
TGTGCCAGCAGTCTTTCACCACAGGGGGCCCACACTGAAGCTTTCTTT
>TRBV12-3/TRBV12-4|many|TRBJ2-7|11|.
CASSFDGEQYF
TGTGCCAGCAGTTTTGACGGGGAGCAGTACTTC
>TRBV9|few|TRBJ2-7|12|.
CASSDFCHEQYF
TGTGCCAGCAGCGACTTTTGCCACGAGCAGTACTTC
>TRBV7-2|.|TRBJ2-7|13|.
CASSPPFRYEQYF
TGTGCCAGCAGCCCCCCCTTTCGGTACGAGCAGTACTTC
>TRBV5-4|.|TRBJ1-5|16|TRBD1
CASSLWGTGSNQPQHF
TGTGCCAGCAGCTTGTGGGGGACAGGTTCCAATCAGCCCCAGCATTTT
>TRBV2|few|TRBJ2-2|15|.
CASSVRGPNTGELFF
TGTGCCAGCAGTGTCAGGGGCCCAAACACCGGGGAGCTGTTTTTT
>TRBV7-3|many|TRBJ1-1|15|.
CASSLNGGRNTEAFF
TGTGCCAGCAGCTTAAACGGGGGGCGGAACACTGAAGCTTTCTTT
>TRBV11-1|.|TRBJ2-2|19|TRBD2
CASSRTGGISVTNTGELFF
TGTGCCAGCAGCCGAACGGGGGGAATATCAGTTACGAACACCGGGGAGCTGTTTTTT
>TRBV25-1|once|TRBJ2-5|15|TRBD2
CASSEAAGGPETQYF
TGTGCCAGCAGTGAGGCGGCGGGGGGGCCAGAGACCCAGTACTTC
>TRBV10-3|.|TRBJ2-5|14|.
CAISASRGWETQYF
TGTGCCATCAGTGCCAGCAGGGGTTGGGAGACCCAGTACTTC
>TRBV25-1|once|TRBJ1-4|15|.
CASSQGGVRGEKLFF
TGTGCCAGCAGCCAAGGGGGGGTGAGGGGTGAAAAACTGTTTTTT
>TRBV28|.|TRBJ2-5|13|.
CASRKAREETQYF
TGTGCCAGCAGAAAGGCCAGGGAAGAGACCCAGTACTTC
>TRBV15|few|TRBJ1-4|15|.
CATSRGGGSREKLFF
TGTGCCACCAGCCGCGGTGGGGGGTCTCGTGAAAAACTGTTTTTT
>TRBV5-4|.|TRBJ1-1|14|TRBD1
CASSVTGAAYEAFF
TGTGCCAGCAGCGTTACAGGGGCCGCCTATGAAGCTTTCTTT
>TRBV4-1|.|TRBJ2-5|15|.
CASSQERVSQETQYF
TGCGCCAGCAGCCAAGAAAGAGTCAGCCAAGAGACCCAGTACTTC
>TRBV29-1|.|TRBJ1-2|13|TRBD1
CSVEEGQENGYTF
TGCAGCGTTGAAGAGGGACAGGAGAATGGCTACACCTTC
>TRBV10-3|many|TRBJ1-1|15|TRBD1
CAISATGSGNTEAFF
TGTGCCATCAGTGCGACAGGGTCGGGGAACACTGAAGCTTTCTTT
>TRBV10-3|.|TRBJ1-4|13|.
CASSHQTWGKLFF
TGTGCCAGCTCACACCAGACCTGGGGAAAACTGTTTTTT
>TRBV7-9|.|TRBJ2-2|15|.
CASSSSGLDDGELLF
TGTGCCAGCAGCTCATCGGGACTGGATGACGGGGAGCTGCTTTTT
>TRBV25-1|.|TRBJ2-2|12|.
CAGGRRTGELFF
TGTGCCGGGGGGAGACGCACCGGGGAGCTGTTTTTT
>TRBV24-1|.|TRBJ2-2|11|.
CATSSAGELFF
TGTGCCACCAGTTCAGCCGGGGAGCTGTTTTTT
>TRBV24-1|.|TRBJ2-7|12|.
CASSPFLGEQYF
TGTGCCAGCAGCCCCTTTTTGGGCGAGCAGTACTTC
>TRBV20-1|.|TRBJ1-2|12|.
CSTKIVPYGYTF
TGCAGTACCAAGATCGTCCCCTATGGCTACACCTTC